This TCR beta chain was recorded in a study of CD8 T cells in Susac syndrome. Trimming left V 5 bases short and J 0 bases short, with 14 bases between. This CDR3 region has 16 residues. The germline V gene encodes CDR1 LGHNA and CDR2 YSLEER. Relapsing-remitting disease, either stable or active, was present in the multiple sclerosis controls, who were treatment-naive patients. Roughly 0.5 to 1 ug RNA was reverse transcribed with random hexamers. An immunoSEQ multiplex PCR amplified TCR beta CDR3 over 54 Vbeta and 13 Jbeta. In TCRdb, the immunoSEQ multiplex PCR reads were re-called with MiXCR into one record per CDR3 protein. This table has under 150,000 distinct CDR3 sequences, 91% appearing once.

This chain connects TRBV4-3 to TRBJ2-1; D unresolved. Sequencing was carried out using CD8+ T cells from PBMCs. This sequence was found in a human donor with multiple sclerosis. The CDR3 here is CASSGSGISSYNEQFF. The DNA of the CDR3 is TGCGCCAGCAGCGGTTCAGGTATCAGCTCCTACAATGAGCAGTTCTTC.